These 31 T cell receptor beta chains were sequenced from one sample in a study of control samples from healthy donors and cancer patients. Sequenced by immunoSEQ multiplex PCR; TCRdb stores in-frame clones only, minus some. The table has around 94,000 clones, around 92% seen once. Sample: blood. These receptor sequences come from a woman aged 18-29 years in good health.

The chain carries TRBV28 and TRBJ1-5; TRBD1 might be the D (6 bases). V was shortened by 3 bases and J by 4 bases, with 10 bases between the two germline ends. CDR1 and CDR2 from the germline V gene are MDHEN and SYDVKM. This CDR3 is built from 14 residues. Here the CDR3 reads CASSFQGRNQPQHF. Here the CDR3 DNA reads TGTGCCAGCAGTTTTCAGGGGCGTAATCAGCCCCAGCATTTT.

The gene calls are TRBV25-1 and TRBJ1-1, with D possibly being TRBD1 (6 bases). Germline V gene lookup returns CDR1 MGHDK and CDR2 SYGVNS. Trimming cost V 6 bases and J 1 base, with 15 bases left between them. This CDR3 has 15 residues. The CDR3 DNA sequence: TGTGCCAGCAGCGTTGCCGGGACATCGAACACTGAAGCTTTCTTT. Its protein product is CASSVAGTSNTEAFF. The complete variable domain, with remaining parts taken from reference TRBV25-1 and TRBJ1-1, reads EADIYQTPRYLVIGTGKKITLECSQTMGHDKMYWYQQDPGMELHLIHYSYGVNSTEKGDLSSESTVSRIRTEHFPLTLESARPSHTSQYLCASSVAGTSNTEAFFGQGTRLTVV.

V is TRBV5-1 and J is TRBJ1-5, with a weak D call TRBD1 (5 bases). Looked up from germline, CDR1 is SGHRS and CDR2 is YFSETQ. Trimming removed 4 bases from V and 5 bases from J, with 13 bases in between. The CDR3 contains 14 residues. Written as DNA, the CDR3 is TGCGCCAGCAGCCTGGGCCCCAGGGATCAGCCCCAGCATTTT. It is translated as CASSLGPRDQPQHF.

Comment on this clone: One end of the junction is discordant with germline, which a read error may explain. The chain joins TRBV7-6 to TRBJ2-3; 11 bases are a match to TRBD2. The CDR3 totals 16 residues. CDR1 and CDR2 from the germline V gene are SGHVS and FNYEAQ. The CDR3 reads CASSRSLAGGSDTQYF. The CDR3, as DNA: TGTGCTAGCAGTCGAAGCCTAGCGGGGGGCTCAGATACGCAGTATTTT.

The chain combines TRBV5-1 with TRBJ2-7; D is possibly TRBD2 (6 bases). Germline V gives CDR1 SGHRS, CDR2 YFSETQ. V dropped 4 bases and J dropped 6 bases, with 14 bases sitting between them. The CDR3 is made up of 13 amino acids. CDR3 DNA: TGCGCCAGCAGCCCCGGGGGAGAGTCCGAGCAGTACTTC. Translating it yields CASSPGGESEQYF.

The chain carries TRBV11-2 and TRBJ2-3; the D is unclear. This CDR3 has 14 residues. In germline, CDR1 is SGHAT, CDR2 FQNNGV. V was shortened by 1 base and J by 1 base, with 6 bases between the two germline ends. In DNA, the CDR3 is TGTGCCAGCAGCTTAGGGCTGGGCACAGATACGCAGTATTTT. Translating it yields CASSLGLGTDTQYF.

This chain uses TRBV11-2 with TRBJ2-3; weak D call: TRBD2 (6 bases). The germline V and J ends were trimmed by 1 base and 3 bases, with 11 bases remaining between them. CDR1 and CDR2 from the germline V gene are SGHAT and FQNNGV. There are 15 residues in the CDR3. CDR3 bases: TGTGCCAGCAGCTTAGGCCCAGCGGGTACAGATACGCAGTATTTT. Translating gives CASSLGPAGTDTQYF.

The rearrangement uses TRBV11-2 and TRBJ2-3, with 12 bases fitting TRBD2. Trimming took 4 bases from V and 3 from J; bases not matched to a gene: 8. The CDR3 runs to 17 residues. Germline assignment: CDR1 SGHAT and CDR2 FQNNGV. CDR3 sequence: CASSSRLAGVHTDTQYF. CDR3 nucleotide sequence: TGTGCCAGCAGCTCTAGACTAGCGGGAGTCCATACAGATACGCAGTATTTT.

The gene calls are TRBV19 and TRBJ1-4; D is possibly TRBD1 (5 bases). CDR3 length equals 16 residues. V was trimmed by 6 bases and J by 8 bases, leaving 22 bases between them. Per germline, CDR1 LNHDA and CDR2 SQIVND (reference sequence). Here the CDR3 reads CASRYRRGPEGEKLFF. CDR3 nucleotides: TGTGCCAGTAGATACCGGCGGGGCCCGGAGGGCGAAAAACTGTTTTTT.

This chain joins TRBV19 and TRBJ1-2; D may be TRBD1 (5 bases). V lost 3 bases and J 8 bases, leaving 19 bases between the germline ends. The CDR3 is made up of 15 amino acids. Germline CDR1 is LNHDA and CDR2 is SQIVND (reference sequence). CDR3 DNA: TGTGCCAGTAGTATGGGTCCTGGGAGGGGCGGCGGCTACACCTTC. It yields the protein CASSMGPGRGGGYTF.

The rearrangement links TRBV9 to TRBJ1-3; D unresolved. V lost 4 bases to trimming and J lost 2 bases, with 13 bases between them. Germline-derived CDR1 and CDR2 are SGDLS and YYNGEE. The CDR3 has 15 amino acids. DNA of the CDR3: TGTGCCAGCAGCCCGTCGGGCGTCGCTGGAAACACCATATATTTT. This codes for CASSPSGVAGNTIYF.

The chain combines TRBV30 with TRBJ1-1; 7 bases align to TRBD1. The CDR3 length is 10 residues. The J segment lost 11 bases and the V segment lost 6 bases, leaving 6 bases of the junction unmatched. Germline V gene sequence: CDR1 GTSNPN, CDR2 SVGIG (reference sequence). The CDR3 is CACLRGEAFF. The CDR3 coding sequence is TGTGCCTGTCTCAGGGGGGAGGCTTTCTTT.

The rearrangement links TRBV19 to TRBJ2-1; 13 bases map to TRBD2. The germline gives CDR1 LNHDA, CDR2 SQIVND (reference sequence). V was clipped by 7 bases and J by 4 bases; unmatched bases: 4. The CDR3 covers 15 residues. CDR3: CASKTSGGEYNEQFF. The DNA of the CDR3 is TGTGCCAGTAAAACTAGCGGGGGGGAGTACAATGAGCAGTTCTTC.

The rearrangement joins TRBV5-4 to TRBJ1-1, with a possible D match to TRBD1 (5 bases). This CDR3 has 13 amino acids. V was pared by 4 bases and J by 2 bases, with 9 bases between. Germline values: CDR1 SGHNT, CDR2 YYREEE (reference sequence). This CDR3 reads CASSAGLNTEAFF. CDR3 nucleotides: TGTGCCAGCAGCGCAGGGCTAAACACTGAAGCTTTCTTT. The complete variable domain, with remaining parts taken from reference TRBV5-4 and TRBJ1-1, reads ETGVTQSPTHLIKTRGQQVTLRCSSQSGHNTVSWYQQALGQGPQFIFQYYREEENGRGNFPPRFSGLQFPNYSSELNVNALELDDSALYLCASSAGLNTEAFFGQGTRLTVV.

V and J are TRBV6-2 or TRBV6-3 and TRBJ2-1; 12 nucleotides line up with TRBD2. Per germline, CDR1 MNHEY and CDR2 SVGEGT. Losses at the gene ends were 6 bases for V and 6 bases for J; bases not matched to a gene: 12. The CDR3 has 17 amino acids. This chain's CDR3 is CASSHGPTSGSVNEQFF. The CDR3 DNA reads as TGTGCCAGCAGCCACGGCCCGACTAGCGGGAGCGTCAATGAGCAGTTCTTC.

The chain links TRBV30 to TRBJ2-7; D is unresolved. Germline V CDR1 and CDR2: GTSNPN, SVGIG (reference sequence). Trimming shortened V by 2 bases and J by 5 bases, and 7 bases separated the two germline ends. This CDR3 has 11 amino acids. As DNA, the CDR3 is TGTGCCTGGAGTTACCCGAACGAGCAGTACTTC. Residues: CAWSYPNEQYF.

The genes are TRBV19 and TRBJ1-4; tentative D call: TRBD1 (5 bases). Germline CDR1 reads LNHDA; CDR2 reads SQIVND (reference sequence). The CDR3 runs to 15 residues. Trimming cost V 6 bases and J 0 bases, with 11 bases left between them. CDR3 in amino acids: CASRGRVSTNEKLFF. CDR3 sequence (DNA): TGTGCCAGTAGGGGCAGGGTGTCAACTAATGAAAAACTGTTTTTT. Supplemented by reference TRBV19 and TRBJ1-4, the full variable domain reads DGGITQSPKYLFRKEGQNVTLSCEQNLNHDAMYWYRQDPGQGLRLIYYSQIVNDFQKGDIAEGYSVSREKKESFPLTVTSAQKNPTAFYLCASRGRVSTNEKLFFGSGTQLSVL.

The J gene is TRBJ2-3, the V gene TRBV18, with D uncertain. Between the trimmed V and J ends, which lost 3 bases and 2 bases, there was a span of 6 bases. Germline V gene sequence: CDR1 KGHSH, CDR2 LQKENI. There are 13 residues in the CDR3. CDR3 sequence: CASSPGNTDTQYF. CDR3 DNA: TGTGCCAGCTCACCTGGAAACACAGATACGCAGTATTTT. Drawing the rest from reference TRBV18 and TRBJ2-3, the complete variable domain is NAGVMQNPRHLVRRRGQEARLRCSPMKGHSHVYWYRQLPEEGLKFMVYLQKENIIDESGMPKERFSAEFPKEGPSILRIQQVVRGDSAAYFCASSPGNTDTQYFGPGTRLTVL.

The chain combines TRBV7-2 with TRBJ2-5; no clear D. Germline lookup yields CDR1 SGHTA and CDR2 FQGNSA. The CDR3 spans 13 residues. With 5 bases removed from V and 7 bases from J, the gap between germline ends came to 14 bases. The chain's CDR3 is CASSPEIKRTQYF. CDR3 nucleotides: TGTGCCAGCAGCCCCGAAATCAAGCGGACCCAGTACTTC.

This sequence joins TRBV6-2 or TRBV6-3 and TRBJ1-1; no reliable D call. This CDR3 contains 14 residues. Germline V gene data show CDR1 as MNHEY and CDR2 as SVGEGT. Trimming cost V 6 bases and J 2 bases, with 13 bases left between them. The DNA for the CDR3 is TGTGCCAGCAGACCTCCGGGAGCAAACACTGAAGCTTTCTTT. Translated, it gives CASRPPGANTEAFF.

V is TRBV7-2 and J is TRBJ2-1; D is unclear. V was trimmed by 5 bases and J by 6 bases, leaving 8 bases between them. The CDR3 contains 12 residues. Germline loops: CDR1 SGHTA, CDR2 FQGNSA. The CDR3 is CASSRYRNEQFF. The CDR3, as DNA: TGTGCCAGCAGCCGTTACCGCAATGAGCAGTTCTTC.

The chain combines TRBV27 with TRBJ1-2, with D perhaps TRBD1 (6 bases). This CDR3 region has 15 residues. Germline lookup yields CDR1 MNHEY and CDR2 SMNVEV (reference sequence). V lost 6 bases, J lost 4 bases, and 18 bases lay in between. This chain's CDR3 is CASRRIVQGSYGYTF. DNA of the CDR3: TGTGCCAGCAGACGAATCGTACAGGGTTCCTATGGCTACACCTTC.

Only one count was recorded for this clone. This chain joins TRBV5-1 and TRBJ2-7, with TRBD2 identical over 9 bases. This CDR3 has 13 residues. V shed 5 bases, J shed 4 bases, and the junction held 4 bases outside the gene matches. From germline, CDR1 is SGHRS and CDR2 YFSETQ. CDR3 coding DNA: TGCGCCAGCAGTCCTAGCGGGGTATACGAGCAGTACTTC. Translation: CASSPSGVYEQYF.

This sequence joins TRBV24-1 and TRBJ1-1, with unresolved D. Looked up from germline, CDR1 is KGHDR and CDR2 is SFDVKD. The CDR3 extends over 12 amino acids. V lost 3 bases to trimming and J lost 6 bases, with 7 bases between them. CDR3 residues: CATSDEASEAFF. The CDR3 DNA follows: TGTGCCACCAGTGATGAGGCATCTGAAGCTTTCTTT.

The V and J genes are TRBV6-1 and TRBJ2-2, with 14 bases identical to TRBD2. The CDR3 has 17 amino acids. The V segment lost 4 bases and the J segment 0 bases; nucleotides outside the gene matches: 1. CDR1 is MNHNS, CDR2 SASEGT, per germline. CDR3 coding DNA: TGTGCCAGCAGTGCGACTAGCGGGGGGGCGAACACCGGGGAGCTGTTTTTT. Translated, it gives CASSATSGGANTGELFF.

A single count supports this clone. The chain combines TRBV12-5 with TRBJ1-5, with D perhaps matching TRBD1 (5 bases). The CDR3 runs to 18 residues. V lost 0 bases and J lost 0, with 15 bases in between. Per the germline V gene, CDR1 is LGHNT and CDR2 is FRNRAP. CDR3 in DNA: TGTGCTAGTGGTTTGGTCGAGTCAAGAGGGGATAGCAATCAGCCCCAGCATTTT. This sequence encodes CASGLVESRGDSNQPQHF.

The J gene is TRBJ2-3, the V gene TRBV28; 10 positions agree with TRBD1. The CDR3 length is 16 residues. Trimming removed 3 bases from V and 6 bases from J; junction bases left unmatched: 9. Germline V lookup: CDR1 MDHEN, CDR2 SYDVKM. The CDR3 sequence: CASSFATGGGYDTQYF. In DNA form, the CDR3 reads TGTGCCAGCAGTTTTGCGACAGGGGGCGGATATGATACGCAGTATTTT. The full variable domain, with the rest looked up from reference TRBV28 and TRBJ2-3, is DVKVTQSSRYLVKRTGEKVFLECVQDMDHENMFWYRQDPGLGLRLIYFSYDVKMKEKGDIPEGYSVSREKKERFSLILESASTNQTSMYLCASSFATGGGYDTQYFGPGTRLTVL.

The chain couples TRBV7-2 to TRBJ1-1; no reliable D call. The germline V gene has CDR1 SGHTA and CDR2 FQGNSA. This CDR3 has 14 residues. Trimming removed 7 bases at V and 0 bases at J, with 12 bases between. The CDR3 DNA sequence: TGTGCCAGCATCCCCGGGGTCCTGAACACTGAAGCTTTCTTT. Amino acid sequence: CASIPGVLNTEAFF.

The V gene is TRBV15, the J gene TRBJ1-1; perhaps TRBD1 as D (6 bases). The CDR3 consists of 13 residues. The V end was cut by 0 bases, the J end by 10 bases, with 12 bases between. Germline lookup yields CDR1 LNHNV and CDR2 YYDKDF (reference sequence). DNA of the CDR3: TGTGCCACCAGCAGAGATTCAAGGGGGGGAGCTTTCTTT. It encodes CATSRDSRGGAFF.

The rearrangement joins TRBV19 to TRBJ2-7; 12 bases agree with TRBD2. There are 14 residues in the CDR3. The germline V gene has CDR1 LNHDA and CDR2 SQIVND (reference sequence). V shed 5 bases and J 4 bases; nucleotides not matched to a gene: 3. For the CDR3, the DNA is TGTGCCAGTAGTTTACTAGCGGGAGGTTACGAGCAGTACTTC. It encodes CASSLLAGGYEQYF.

The J gene is TRBJ1-6, the V gene TRBV7-8; D gene ambiguous. The CDR3 loop spans 17 amino acids. CDR1 is SGHVS, CDR2 FQNEAQ, per germline. V gave up 5 bases and J gave up 4 bases, with 18 bases separating them. The CDR3 sequence: CASSQVVSGTYNSPLHF. CDR3 coding DNA: TGTGCCAGCAGCCAAGTGGTCTCAGGAACGTATAATTCACCCCTCCACTTT.